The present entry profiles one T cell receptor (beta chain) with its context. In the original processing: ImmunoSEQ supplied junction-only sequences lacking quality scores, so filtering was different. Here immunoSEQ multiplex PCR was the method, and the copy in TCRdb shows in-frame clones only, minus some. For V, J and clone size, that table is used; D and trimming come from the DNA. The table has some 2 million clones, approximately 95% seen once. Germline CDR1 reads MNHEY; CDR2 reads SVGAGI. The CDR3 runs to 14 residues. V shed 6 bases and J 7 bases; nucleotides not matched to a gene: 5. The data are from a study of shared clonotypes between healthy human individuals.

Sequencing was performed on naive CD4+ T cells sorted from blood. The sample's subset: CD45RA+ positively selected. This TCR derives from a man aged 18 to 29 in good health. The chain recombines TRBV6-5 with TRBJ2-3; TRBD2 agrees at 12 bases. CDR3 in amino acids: CASSRLAGDHTQYF. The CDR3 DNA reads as TGTGCCAGCAGCAGACTAGCGGGAGACCATACGCAGTATTTT.